This T cell receptor beta chain was sequenced for a study of blood T cell repertoires in COVID-19. Overall study: The United States, Italy and Spain provided the acute and convalescent COVID-19 samples.

This CDR3 contains 17 residues. Germline assignment: CDR1 MNHNS and CDR2 SASEGT. The trim removed 0 bases at V and 2 bases at J, leaving 9 bases unmatched. As handled by the study authors: Reference gene primer amplification yielded estimated nucleated cell counts. Method: immunoSEQ multiplex PCR; TCRdb's copy keeps in-frame clones and lacks some. V and J calls and clone size are given by that table; D and trimming were obtained from the DNA. The sample records around 130,000 clones, approximately 84% being singletons. Material for sequencing was peripheral blood. The sequence was obtained from a man aged 70-80 years with acute or convalescent COVID-19. This chain connects TRBV6-1 to TRBJ2-7, with 8 nucleotides matching TRBD2. CDR3 sequence: CASSEAGLAFSPYEQYF. The CDR3 nucleotides read TGTGCCAGCAGTGAAGCTGGACTAGCCTTTTCCCCCTACGAGCAGTACTTC.